The clone carrying this T cell receptor beta chain was seen a handful of times. In germline, CDR1 is LNHDA, CDR2 SQIVND (reference sequence). Trimming pared 4 bases from V and 2 bases from J, leaving 14 bases between. The CDR3 spans 15 residues. This entry is derived from a study of T cells in Graves' hyperthyroidism and ophthalmopathy. Amplification targeted TCR beta CDR3 regions from RNA transcripts. HTBI primers were the set used in a first-round RT-PCR of the TCR CDR3. TCRdb passed the multiplex PCR reads through MiXCR, listing each CDR3 protein once. Of around 340,000 distinct CDR3 sequences detected, about 15% appear once; the ten largest clones hold around 23%. PBMCs came from less than 11 ml fresh peripheral blood.

Sequences were obtained from blood. The source of this sequence is a woman aged 25 to 39 with Graves' hyperthyroidism. V and J are TRBV19 and TRBJ2-5; the D gene is possibly TRBD1 (6 bases). CDR3 nucleotide sequence: TGTGCCAGTAGTACCGACCGGGACACACAAGAGACCCAGTACTTC. The encoded protein is CASSTDRDTQETQYF.